Shown below are 9 T cell receptor beta chains from a single sample sequenced in a study of blood T cell repertoires in COVID-19 (dated by TCRdb to 2020 to 2021). Libraries were built with the immunoSEQ multiplex PCR assay. TCRdb retrieved this table from immuneACCESS and kept in-frame rearrangements only. Not all clones are present; in checked studies, unresolved V genes account for under half, and no reason is known for the remainder. The sample contains around 35,000 clones, roughly 90% of them found a single time. Jointly, the top ten make up 5.5% to 7.5% of the sample. Sequencing used peripheral blood. These receptors were taken from a human donor in a cohort sampled during active COVID-19.

The chain uses TRBV7-9 and TRBJ2-7; D possibly corresponds to TRBD1 (6 bases). The CDR3 spans 14 residues. Looked up from germline, CDR1 is SEHNR and CDR2 is FQNEAQ (reference sequence). The ends were cut back, 1 base at V and 3 bases at J, with 10 bases in the middle. CDR3 in amino acids: CASSLEGVIYEQYF. The CDR3 nucleotides are TGTGCCAGCAGCTTAGAGGGGGTAATCTACGAGCAGTACTTC.

The chain uses TRBV24-1 and TRBJ2-3, with D perhaps matching TRBD2 (6 bases). This CDR3 is 15 amino acids long. Trimming took 3 bases from V and 3 from J, leaving 12 bases between them. Germline loops: CDR1 KGHDR, CDR2 SFDVKD. The DNA of the CDR3 is TGTGCCACCAGTGATCGCGGGACTGGGACAGATACGCAGTATTTT. Residues: CATSDRGTGTDTQYF.

The chain employs TRBV7-9 and TRBJ2-7, with 8 bases aligning to TRBD1. This CDR3 is built from 14 residues. Germline V CDR1 and CDR2: SEHNR, FQNEAQ (reference sequence). V was pared by 3 bases and J by 6 bases, with 7 bases of the junction left unmatched. For the CDR3, the DNA is TGTGCCAGCAGCTTCGAGACAGGGGCGTCCGAGCAGTACTTC. Residues: CASSFETGASEQYF. Full variable domain (outside the CDR3, taken from reference TRBV7-9 and TRBJ2-7): DTGVSQNPRHKITKRGQNVTFRCDPISEHNRLYWYRQTLGQGPEFLTYFQNEAQLEKSRLLSDRFSAERPKGSFSTLEIQRTEQGDSAMYLCASSFETGASEQYFGPGTRLTVT.

This chain joins TRBV6-5 and TRBJ1-5, with a weak D call TRBD1 (5 bases). With 7 bases removed from V and 2 bases from J, the gap between germline ends came to 12 bases. The germline CDR1 and CDR2 sequences are MNHEY and SVGAGI. The CDR3 runs to 14 residues. In DNA, the CDR3 is TGTGCCAGCAAGTTCAGGGAGGGCAATCAGCCCCAGCATTTT. Encoded protein: CASKFREGNQPQHF.

This chain joins TRBV19 and TRBJ1-1; D unclear. The CDR3 runs 13 residues. CDR1 and CDR2 from the germline V gene are LNHDA and SQIVND (reference sequence). V shed 6 bases and J shed 11 bases, with 19 bases lying between them. The CDR3 sequence is CASSLAETTNAFF. CDR3 in DNA: TGTGCCAGTAGCCTAGCCGAAACGACGAATGCTTTCTTT.

The chain has TRBV5-1 and TRBJ2-3, with 12 bases matching TRBD2. With V trimmed by 1 base and J by 5 bases, 5 bases remained unmatched. Germline V lookup: CDR1 SGHRS, CDR2 YFSETQ. The CDR3 spans 16 residues. CDR3 residues: CASSLPSGGAGDTQYF. The CDR3 coding sequence is TGCGCCAGCAGCTTGCCTAGCGGGGGGGCCGGAGATACGCAGTATTTT.

J is TRBJ1-4 and V is TRBV4-1; 11 bases match TRBD1. V dropped 4 bases and J dropped 8; count of bases not matched to a gene: 9. There are 16 residues in the CDR3. Per the germline V gene, CDR1 is MGHRA and CDR2 is YSYEKL. CDR3: CASSPGQGARGEKLFF. CDR3 DNA: TGCGCCAGCAGCCCAGGACAGGGGGCTAGGGGAGAAAAACTGTTTTTT.

The genes are TRBV6-5 and TRBJ2-7, with TRBD1 as a possible D gene (6 bases). CDR3 length: 16 residues. Trimming shortened V by 2 bases and J by 6 bases, and 20 bases separated the two germline ends. The V gene's germline CDR1 is MNHEY and CDR2 SVGAGI. CDR3: CASSYLSWARGSEQYF. DNA for the CDR3: TGTGCCAGCAGTTACCTTTCATGGGCCAGGGGATCCGAGCAGTACTTC.

The V gene is TRBV5-1, the J gene TRBJ1-2; D call uncertain. The V end was cut by 4 bases, the J end by 2 bases, with 15 bases between. Germline values: CDR1 SGHRS, CDR2 YFSETQ. The CDR3 spans 15 residues. The CDR3 loop is CASSPDSGSNYGYTF. Written as DNA, the CDR3 is TGCGCCAGCAGCCCGGATTCGGGGAGCAACTATGGCTACACCTTC.